This TCR beta chain was obtained from a study of memory CD8 T cells in hepatitis C reinfection. Points from the study as a whole: With five or six donors, public clonotype conclusions could not be definitive.

Libraries were prepared by immunoSEQ multiplex PCR; TCRdb keeps only in-frame clonotypes and omits some of them. The sample comprises about 46,000 clones, roughly nine tenths of which are singletons, and around 0.78% rests with the top ten. Stated time point: late/post reinfection, 12 to 24 weeks after detection. Sorted cells were sequenced directly ex vivo without any in vitro expansion. A couple of donors provided sorted CD3+ CD8+ CD45RO- naive CD8 T cells at all three reinfection time points. The germline CDR1 and CDR2 sequences are MNHEY and SMNVEV (reference sequence). The CDR3 runs 13 residues. About this clone: Its matching antigen is unknown.

This TCR was sampled from a man aged 18 to 29 with hepatitis C virus infection. V usage is TRBV27 and J usage is TRBJ2-5, with D maybe TRBD2 (5 bases). The DNA end is a closer match to TRBJ2-7, so the J assignment may be wrong. The source material was naive CD8+ T cells sorted from blood. CDR3 coding DNA: TGTGCCAGCAGTCCCAGAGGGTCCTACGAGCAGTACTTC. Protein product: CASSPRGSYEQYF.